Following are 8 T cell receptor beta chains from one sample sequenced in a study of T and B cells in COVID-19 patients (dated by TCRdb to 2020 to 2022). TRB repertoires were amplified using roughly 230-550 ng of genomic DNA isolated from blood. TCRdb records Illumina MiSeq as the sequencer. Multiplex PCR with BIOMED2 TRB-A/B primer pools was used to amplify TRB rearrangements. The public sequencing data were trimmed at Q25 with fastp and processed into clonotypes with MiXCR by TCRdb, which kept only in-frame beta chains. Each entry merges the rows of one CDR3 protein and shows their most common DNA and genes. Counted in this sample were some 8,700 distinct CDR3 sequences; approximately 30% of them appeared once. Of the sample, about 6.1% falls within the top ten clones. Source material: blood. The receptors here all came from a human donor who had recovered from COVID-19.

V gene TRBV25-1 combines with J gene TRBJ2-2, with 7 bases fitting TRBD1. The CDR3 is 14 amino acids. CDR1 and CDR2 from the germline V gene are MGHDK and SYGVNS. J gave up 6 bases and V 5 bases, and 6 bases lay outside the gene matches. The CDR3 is CASSHRTGSGELFF. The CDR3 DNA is TGTGCCAGCAGTCATCGGACAGGTTCCGGGGAGCTGTTTTTT.

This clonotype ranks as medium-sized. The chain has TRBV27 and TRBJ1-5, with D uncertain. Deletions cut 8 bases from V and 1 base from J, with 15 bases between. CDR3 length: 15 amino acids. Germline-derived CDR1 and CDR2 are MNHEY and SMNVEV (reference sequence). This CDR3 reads CASSPRLRSNQPQHF. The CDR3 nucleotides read TGTGCCAGCTCACCCCGCCTTAGGAGCAATCAGCCCCAGCATTTT.

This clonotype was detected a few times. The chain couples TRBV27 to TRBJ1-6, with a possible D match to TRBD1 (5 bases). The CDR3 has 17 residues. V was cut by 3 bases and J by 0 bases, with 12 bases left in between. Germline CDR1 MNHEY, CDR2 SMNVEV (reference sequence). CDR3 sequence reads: CASSFRTRSSYNSPLHF. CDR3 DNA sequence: TGTGCCAGCAGTTTTCGGACACGGAGCTCCTATAATTCACCCCTCCACTTT.

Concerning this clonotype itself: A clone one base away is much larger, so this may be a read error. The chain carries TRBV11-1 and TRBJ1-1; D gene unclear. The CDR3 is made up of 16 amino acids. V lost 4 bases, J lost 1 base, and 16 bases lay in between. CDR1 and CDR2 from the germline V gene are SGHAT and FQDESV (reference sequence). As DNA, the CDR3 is TGTGCCAGCAGCTCTCATGGTAACAAGAGGAACACTGAAGCTTTCTTT. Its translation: CASSSHGNKRNTEAFF.

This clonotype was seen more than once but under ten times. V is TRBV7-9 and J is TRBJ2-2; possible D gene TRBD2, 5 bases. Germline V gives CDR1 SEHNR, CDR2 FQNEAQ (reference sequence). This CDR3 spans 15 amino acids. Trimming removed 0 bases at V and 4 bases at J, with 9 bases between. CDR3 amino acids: CASSLAAAATGELFF. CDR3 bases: TGTGCCAGCAGCTTAGCCGCAGCGGCCACCGGGGAGCTGTTTTTT.

The DNA for the CDR3 is TGCGCCAGCAGCTTGGTGGGGGGCATATACAATGAGCAGTTCTTC. Encoded protein: CASSLVGGIYNEQFF. This sequence joins TRBV5-1 and TRBJ2-1; D tentatively reads TRBD1 or TRBD2 (6 bases each). Germline V gene sequence: CDR1 SGHRS, CDR2 YFSETQ. The V end lost 0 bases, the J end lost 4 bases, and 11 bases lay between the germline ends. The CDR3 is made up of 15 amino acids.

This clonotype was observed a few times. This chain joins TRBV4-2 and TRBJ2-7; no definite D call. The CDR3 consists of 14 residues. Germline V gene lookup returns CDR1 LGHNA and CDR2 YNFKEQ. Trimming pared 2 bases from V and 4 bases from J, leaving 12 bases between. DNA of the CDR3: TGTGCCAGCAGCCAACCCTCCGGGCCATACGAGCAGTACTTC. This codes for CASSQPSGPYEQYF.

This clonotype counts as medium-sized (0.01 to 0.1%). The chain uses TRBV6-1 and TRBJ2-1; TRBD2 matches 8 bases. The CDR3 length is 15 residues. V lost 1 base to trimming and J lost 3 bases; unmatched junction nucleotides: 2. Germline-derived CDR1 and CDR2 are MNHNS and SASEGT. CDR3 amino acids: CASSEEAGGYNEQFF. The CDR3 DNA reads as TGTGCCAGCAGTGAAGAGGCGGGGGGCTACAATGAGCAGTTCTTC.